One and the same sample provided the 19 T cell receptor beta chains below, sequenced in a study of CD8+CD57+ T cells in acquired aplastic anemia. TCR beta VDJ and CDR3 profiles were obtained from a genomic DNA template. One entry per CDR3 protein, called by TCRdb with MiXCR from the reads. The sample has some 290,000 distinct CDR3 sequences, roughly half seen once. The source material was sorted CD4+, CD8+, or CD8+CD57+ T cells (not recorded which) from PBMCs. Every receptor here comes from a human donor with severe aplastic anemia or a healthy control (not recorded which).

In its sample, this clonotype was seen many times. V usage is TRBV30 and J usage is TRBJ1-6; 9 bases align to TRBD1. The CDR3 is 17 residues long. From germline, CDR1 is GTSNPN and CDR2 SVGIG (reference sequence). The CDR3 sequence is CASVSPPGTGGQSPLHF. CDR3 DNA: TGTGCTTCCGTCTCCCCCCCTGGAACAGGGGGCCAGTCACCCCTCCACTTT.

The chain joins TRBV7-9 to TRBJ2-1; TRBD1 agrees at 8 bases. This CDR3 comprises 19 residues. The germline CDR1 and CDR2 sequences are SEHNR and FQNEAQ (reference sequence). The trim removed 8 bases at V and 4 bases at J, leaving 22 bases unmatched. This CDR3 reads CASRDRTGQGRDYYNEQFF. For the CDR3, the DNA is TGTGCCAGCCGGGACAGGACAGGACAGGGACGAGACTATTACAATGAGCAGTTCTTC.

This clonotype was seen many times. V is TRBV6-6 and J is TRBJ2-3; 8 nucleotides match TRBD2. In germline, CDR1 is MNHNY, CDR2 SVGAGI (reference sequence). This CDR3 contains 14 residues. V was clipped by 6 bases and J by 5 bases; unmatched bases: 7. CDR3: CASSPRGGGDTQYF. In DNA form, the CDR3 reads TGTGCCAGCAGCCCCCGGGGGGGCGGAGATACGCAGTATTTT.

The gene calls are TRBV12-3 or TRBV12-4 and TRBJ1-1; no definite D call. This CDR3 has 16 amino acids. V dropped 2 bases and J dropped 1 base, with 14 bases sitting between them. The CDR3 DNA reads TGTGCCAGCAGTTTATGGGAAGAAGAAGAGAACACTGAAGCTTTCTTT. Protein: CASSLWEEEENTEAFF.

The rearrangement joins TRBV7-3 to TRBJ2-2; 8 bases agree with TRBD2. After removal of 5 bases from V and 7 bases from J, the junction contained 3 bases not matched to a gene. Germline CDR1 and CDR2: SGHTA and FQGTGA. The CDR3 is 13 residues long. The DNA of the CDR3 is TGTGCCAGCAGCAGAGGGACTAGCGGGGAGCTGTTTTTT. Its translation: CASSRGTSGELFF.

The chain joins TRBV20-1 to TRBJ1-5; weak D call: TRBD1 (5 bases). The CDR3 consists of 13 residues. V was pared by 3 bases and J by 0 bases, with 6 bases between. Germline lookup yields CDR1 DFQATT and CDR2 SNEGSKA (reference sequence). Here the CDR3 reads CSARGLSNQPQHF. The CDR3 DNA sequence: TGCAGTGCTAGGGGACTTAGCAATCAGCCCCAGCATTTT.

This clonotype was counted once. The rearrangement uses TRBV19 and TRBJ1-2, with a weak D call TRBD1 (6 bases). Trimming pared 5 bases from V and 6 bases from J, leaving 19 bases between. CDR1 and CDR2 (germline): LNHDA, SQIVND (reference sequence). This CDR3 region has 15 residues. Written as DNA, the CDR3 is TGTGCCAGTAGTTACAAGGGGGTGAGTATTCATGGCTACACCTTC. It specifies CASSYKGVSIHGYTF.

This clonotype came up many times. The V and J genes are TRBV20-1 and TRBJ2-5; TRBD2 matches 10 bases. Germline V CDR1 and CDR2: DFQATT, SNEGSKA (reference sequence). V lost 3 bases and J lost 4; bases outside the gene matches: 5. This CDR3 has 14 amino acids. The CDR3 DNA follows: TGCAGTGCTAGGAGCGGGGGGGCCGGAGAGACCCAGTACTTC. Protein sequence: CSARSGGAGETQYF.

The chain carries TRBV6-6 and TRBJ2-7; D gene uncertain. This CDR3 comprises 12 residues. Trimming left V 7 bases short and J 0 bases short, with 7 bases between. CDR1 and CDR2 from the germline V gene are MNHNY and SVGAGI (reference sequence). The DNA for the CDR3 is TGTGCCAGCAAGAGGAGCTCCTACGAGCAGTACTTC. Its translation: CASKRSSYEQYF.

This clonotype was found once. The DNA for the CDR3 is TGTGCCAGCAGCTTAAAATTAGCGGGGGTACCAGATACGCAGTATTTT. Protein product: CASSLKLAGVPDTQYF. The chain joins TRBV7-2 to TRBJ2-3; 9 bases line up with TRBD2. The CDR3 sequence is 16 residues long. Germline CDR1 SGHTA, CDR2 FQGNSA. V was pared by 2 bases and J by 4 bases, with 7 bases of the junction left unmatched.

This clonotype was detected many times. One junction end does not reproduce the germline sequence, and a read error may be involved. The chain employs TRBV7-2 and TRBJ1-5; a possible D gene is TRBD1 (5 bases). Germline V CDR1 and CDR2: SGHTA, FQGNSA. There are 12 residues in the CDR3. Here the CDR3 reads CASRLGDQPQHF. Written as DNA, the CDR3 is TGTGCCAGCAGGTTAGGGGATCAGCCCCAGCATTTT.

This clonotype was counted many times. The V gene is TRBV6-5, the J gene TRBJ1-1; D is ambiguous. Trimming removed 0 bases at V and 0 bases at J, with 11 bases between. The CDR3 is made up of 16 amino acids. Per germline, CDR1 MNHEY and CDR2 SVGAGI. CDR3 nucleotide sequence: TGTGCCAGCAGTTACTCGAGTGCAGACCTGAACACTGAAGCTTTCTTT. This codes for CASSYSSADLNTEAFF.

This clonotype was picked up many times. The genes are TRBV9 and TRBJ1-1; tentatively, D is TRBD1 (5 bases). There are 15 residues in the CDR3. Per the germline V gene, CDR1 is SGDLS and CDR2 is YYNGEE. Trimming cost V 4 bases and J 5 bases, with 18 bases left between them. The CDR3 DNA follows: TGTGCCAGCAGCCCTCGCACAGGAGGGGAAACTGAAGCTTTCTTT. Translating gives CASSPRTGGETEAFF.

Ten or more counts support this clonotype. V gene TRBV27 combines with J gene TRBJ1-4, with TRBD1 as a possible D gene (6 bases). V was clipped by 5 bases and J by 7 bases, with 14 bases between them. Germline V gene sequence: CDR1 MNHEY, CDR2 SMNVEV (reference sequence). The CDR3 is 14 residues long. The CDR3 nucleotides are TGTGCCAGCAGTCAACAGGGATGGGGTGAAAAACTGTTTTTT. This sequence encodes CASSQQGWGEKLFF.

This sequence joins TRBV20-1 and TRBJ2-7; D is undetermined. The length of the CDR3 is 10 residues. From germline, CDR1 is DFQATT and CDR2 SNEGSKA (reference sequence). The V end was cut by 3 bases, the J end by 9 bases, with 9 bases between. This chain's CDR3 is CSARGPGQYF. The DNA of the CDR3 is TGCAGTGCTAGGGGTCCAGGGCAGTACTTC.

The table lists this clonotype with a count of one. CDR3 loop: CASSGEGQGDEKLFF. In DNA form, the CDR3 reads TGCGCCAGCAGCGGGGAAGGACAGGGGGATGAAAAACTGTTTTTT. The V gene is TRBV5-1, the J gene TRBJ1-4; 10 bases match TRBD1. Unmatched junction bases numbered 6, after V lost 4 bases and J lost 6 bases. This CDR3 comprises 15 residues. CDR1 and CDR2 from the germline V gene are SGHRS and YFSETQ.

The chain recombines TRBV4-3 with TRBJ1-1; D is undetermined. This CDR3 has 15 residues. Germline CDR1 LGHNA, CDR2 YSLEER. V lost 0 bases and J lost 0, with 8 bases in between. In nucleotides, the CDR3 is TGCGCCAGCAGCCAAGAGAGGTCCATGAACACTGAAGCTTTCTTT. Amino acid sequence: CASSQERSMNTEAFF.

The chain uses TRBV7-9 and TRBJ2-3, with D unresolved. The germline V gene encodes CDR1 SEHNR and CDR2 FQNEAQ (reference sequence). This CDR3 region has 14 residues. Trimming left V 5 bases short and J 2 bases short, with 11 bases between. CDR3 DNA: TGTGCCAGCAGCCCCACTCCCGCCACAGATACGCAGTATTTT. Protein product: CASSPTPATDTQYF. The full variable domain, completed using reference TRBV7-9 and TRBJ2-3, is DTGVSQNPRHKITKRGQNVTFRCDPISEHNRLYWYRQTLGQGPEFLTYFQNEAQLEKSRLLSDRFSAERPKGSFSTLEIQRTEQGDSAMYLCASSPTPATDTQYFGPGTRLTVL.

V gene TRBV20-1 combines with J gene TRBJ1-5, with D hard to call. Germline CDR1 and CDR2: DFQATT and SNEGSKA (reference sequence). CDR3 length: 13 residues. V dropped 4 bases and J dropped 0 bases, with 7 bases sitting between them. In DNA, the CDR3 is TGCAGTGCTAAGGCCTTTAGCAATCAGCCCCAGCATTTT. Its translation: CSAKAFSNQPQHF.